This is a list of T cell receptor beta chains from one sample in a study of human T cells and chemical hapten exposure. MiXCR was run by TCRdb on the RACE reads, yielding one entry per CDR3 protein. The data show about 54,000 distinct CDR3 sequences, more than 9% seen once. Specimen: whole blood, collected in connection with sensitization to the hapten diphenylcyclopropenone (DPC). The receptor set was obtained from a woman aged 45-60 years with alopecia areata. Some clones in this sample may be carry-over from other donors' samples. Each CDR3 is given with its conserved first and last residue. The order of the fields is V gene, clone size, D gene, J gene, CDR3 DNA, CDR3 protein. A D gene is named only where the DNA matches it firmly. Rows give clone size only sometimes, using once, few, many, or a class for an expanded clone.

V gene: TRBV11-2
clone size: many
D gene: NA
J gene: TRBJ1-5
CDR3 DNA: TGTGCCAGCAGCTTAGGGGGGAAAAGGAACAATCAGCCCCAGCATTTT
CDR3 protein: CASSLGGKRNNQPQHF

V gene: TRBV18
clone size: many
D gene: TRBD2
J gene: TRBJ2-1
CDR3 DNA: TGTGCCAGCTCACCACCCCGACTAGCGGGGGAGGGTGAGCAGTTCTTC
CDR3 protein: CASSPPRLAGEGEQFF

V gene: TRBV7-6
clone size: NA
D gene: NA
J gene: TRBJ2-7
CDR3 DNA: TGTGCCAGCAGCCCCCGGACAGACGAGCAGTACTTC
CDR3 protein: CASSPRTDEQYF

V gene: TRBV18
clone size: NA
D gene: NA
J gene: TRBJ2-5
CDR3 DNA: TGTGCCAGCTCACCGCAGAGGGGACAAGAGACCCAGTACTTC
CDR3 protein: CASSPQRGQETQYF

V gene: TRBV28
clone size: NA
D gene: NA
J gene: TRBJ2-6
CDR3 DNA: TGTGCCAGCAGTTTCGTGGCCAACGTCCTGACTTTC
CDR3 protein: CASSFVANVLTF

V gene: TRBV12-5
clone size: NA
D gene: NA
J gene: TRBJ2-3
CDR3 DNA: TGTGCTAGTGGTCTGTACAGCGGGGATACGCAGTATTTT
CDR3 protein: CASGLYSGDTQYF

V gene: TRBV11-2
clone size: many
D gene: TRBD1
J gene: TRBJ1-1
CDR3 DNA: TGTGCCAGCAGCTTGACAGGGGCCCTGAACACTGAAGCTTTCTTT
CDR3 protein: CASSLTGALNTEAFF

V gene: TRBV28
clone size: NA
D gene: NA
J gene: TRBJ2-7
CDR3 DNA: TGTGCCAGCAGTTATACCACCTCCTACGAGCAGTACTTC
CDR3 protein: CASSYTTSYEQYF

V gene: TRBV12-3/TRBV12-4
clone size: NA
D gene: NA
J gene: TRBJ2-4
CDR3 DNA: TGTGCCAGCAGTTTGGACGGGGACCAGTACTTC
CDR3 protein: CASSLDGDQYF

V gene: TRBV5-1
clone size: NA
D gene: TRBD2
J gene: TRBJ2-7
CDR3 DNA: TGCGCCAGCAGCTTTGACCGGGGGGTGTACGAGCAGTACTTC
CDR3 protein: CASSFDRGVYEQYF

V gene: TRBV28
clone size: NA
D gene: NA
J gene: TRBJ2-2
CDR3 DNA: TGTGCCAGCAGCCCCCCGGGGGGCTGGAACACCGGGGAGCTGTTTTTT
CDR3 protein: CASSPPGGWNTGELFF

V gene: TRBV6-2/TRBV6-3
clone size: few
D gene: NA
J gene: TRBJ1-5
CDR3 DNA: TGTGCCAGCAGTTACGACGCACTTCAGCCCCAGCATTTT
CDR3 protein: CASSYDALQPQHF

V gene: TRBV4-2
clone size: many
D gene: NA
J gene: TRBJ1-5
CDR3 DNA: TGTGCCAGCAGCCAAGCCGCAGGGGCGAATCAGCCCCAGCATTTT
CDR3 protein: CASSQAAGANQPQHF

V gene: TRBV5-6
clone size: many
D gene: NA
J gene: TRBJ2-7
CDR3 DNA: TGTGCCAGCAGCTTGGTTTCTAGTCTCTACGAGCAGTACTTC
CDR3 protein: CASSLVSSLYEQYF

V gene: TRBV7-2
clone size: NA
D gene: NA
J gene: TRBJ2-7
CDR3 DNA: TGTGCCAGCAGCTCGGCCTACGAGGAGTACTTC
CDR3 protein: CASSSAYEEYF

V gene: TRBV12-3/TRBV12-4
clone size: many
D gene: NA
J gene: TRBJ2-2
CDR3 DNA: TGTGCCAGTTTGGGAACGCGGGGTAACGCCGGGGAGCTGTTTTTT
CDR3 protein: CASLGTRGNAGELFF

V gene: TRBV12-3/TRBV12-4
clone size: few
D gene: TRBD1
J gene: TRBJ1-2
CDR3 DNA: TGTGCCAGCAGCCCGACAGGGAGGCGCTATGGCTACACCTTC
CDR3 protein: CASSPTGRRYGYTF

V gene: TRBV4-1
clone size: few
D gene: NA
J gene: TRBJ2-2
CDR3 DNA: TGCGCCAGCAGCCAAGTACACAAAGCCACCGGGGAGCTGTTTTTT
CDR3 protein: CASSQVHKATGELFF

V gene: TRBV6-5
clone size: NA
D gene: TRBD1
J gene: TRBJ2-7
CDR3 DNA: TGTGCCAGCAGTCCACCACTCCGCCCAGGACAGGCCGTCTCCTACGAGCAGTACTTC
CDR3 protein: CASSPPLRPGQAVSYEQYF

V gene: TRBV7-9
clone size: few
D gene: TRBD1
J gene: TRBJ1-1
CDR3 DNA: TGTGCCAGCAGCTCCATGGACAGGGAAGCTTTCTTT
CDR3 protein: CASSSMDREAFF

V gene: TRBV12-3/TRBV12-4
clone size: many
D gene: NA
J gene: TRBJ1-5
CDR3 DNA: TGTGCCAGCACCAAGGGAAGTCAGCCCCAGCATTTT
CDR3 protein: CASTKGSQPQHF

V gene: TRBV2
clone size: many
D gene: NA
J gene: TRBJ1-2
CDR3 DNA: TGTGCCAGCAGTTTGACAGACACAGTAGACTACACCTTC
CDR3 protein: CASSLTDTVDYTF

V gene: TRBV2
clone size: NA
D gene: NA
J gene: TRBJ2-1
CDR3 DNA: TGTGCCAGCAGACTGGAGGACAATGAGCAGTTCTTC
CDR3 protein: CASRLEDNEQFF

V gene: TRBV29-1
clone size: many
D gene: TRBD1
J gene: TRBJ1-1
CDR3 DNA: TGCAGCGTTGCAGGACAGGGGAACACTGAAGCTTTCTTT
CDR3 protein: CSVAGQGNTEAFF

V gene: TRBV28
clone size: NA
D gene: TRBD2
J gene: TRBJ2-3
CDR3 DNA: TGTGCCAACGGACTAGCGGGGGCCACAGATACGCAGTATTTT
CDR3 protein: CANGLAGATDTQYF

V gene: TRBV12-3/TRBV12-4
clone size: many
D gene: NA
J gene: TRBJ1-1
CDR3 DNA: TGTGCCAGCAGGCTTAGAACAGAAGCTTTCTTT
CDR3 protein: CASRLRTEAFF

V gene: TRBV18
clone size: many
D gene: NA
J gene: TRBJ1-3
CDR3 DNA: TGTGCCAGCTCACCGGCAGGGATTGGAAACACCATATATTTT
CDR3 protein: CASSPAGIGNTIYF

V gene: TRBV20-1
clone size: NA
D gene: TRBD2
J gene: TRBJ2-3
CDR3 DNA: TGCAGTGCTGTCTATCAACTAGCGGAGAGCACAGATACGCAGTATTTT
CDR3 protein: CSAVYQLAESTDTQYF

V gene: TRBV11-2
clone size: few
D gene: NA
J gene: TRBJ1-1
CDR3 DNA: TGTGCCAGCAGCTTAGATTTCGGCAAGAAGGAGACTGAAGCTTTCTTT
CDR3 protein: CASSLDFGKKETEAFF

V gene: TRBV18
clone size: NA
D gene: NA
J gene: TRBJ2-5
CDR3 DNA: TGTGCCAGCTCACCCGACAGAGAGACCCAGTACTTC
CDR3 protein: CASSPDRETQYF

V gene: TRBV6-6
clone size: many
D gene: NA
J gene: TRBJ1-1
CDR3 DNA: TGTGCCAGCAGTTACCAGGCGGACACTGAAGCTTTCTTT
CDR3 protein: CASSYQADTEAFF

V gene: TRBV3-1
clone size: NA
D gene: TRBD1
J gene: TRBJ2-1
CDR3 DNA: TGTGCCAGCAGCCTATTACCGGGACAGGGGACCAATGAGCAGTTCTTC
CDR3 protein: CASSLLPGQGTNEQFF

V gene: TRBV7-8
clone size: few
D gene: TRBD2
J gene: TRBJ2-3
CDR3 DNA: TGTGCCAGCAGCTCGGGACTAGCGGGGCCCACAGATACGCAGTATTTT
CDR3 protein: CASSSGLAGPTDTQYF

V gene: TRBV5-6
clone size: many
D gene: NA
J gene: TRBJ1-2
CDR3 DNA: TGTGCCAGCTTTCGCCGAATGGTGGTTTCCCTCTATGGCTACACCTTC
CDR3 protein: CASFRRMVVSLYGYTF

V gene: TRBV6-4
clone size: NA
D gene: NA
J gene: TRBJ1-1
CDR3 DNA: TGTACCAGCAGACCGGATAAAATGAACACTGAAGCTTTCTTT
CDR3 protein: CTSRPDKMNTEAFF

V gene: TRBV12-3/TRBV12-4
clone size: many
D gene: NA
J gene: TRBJ1-1
CDR3 DNA: TGTGCCAGCAGTATCCTCATAAACACTGAAGCTTTCTTT
CDR3 protein: CASSILINTEAFF

V gene: TRBV29-1
clone size: NA
D gene: NA
J gene: TRBJ2-3
CDR3 DNA: TGCAGCGCCGAATATGGAGATACGCAGTATTTT
CDR3 protein: CSAEYGDTQYF

V gene: TRBV5-1
clone size: few
D gene: TRBD1
J gene: TRBJ2-1
CDR3 DNA: TGCGCCACCTCACAGGGGGCCTATGAGCAGTTCTTC
CDR3 protein: CATSQGAYEQFF

V gene: TRBV29-1
clone size: NA
D gene: TRBD2
J gene: TRBJ2-1
CDR3 DNA: TGCAGCGTGGCGACCCTTTTTAGCGGGATTCCCCAGGTCTTC
CDR3 protein: CSVATLFSGIPQVF

V gene: TRBV20-1
clone size: many
D gene: TRBD2
J gene: TRBJ2-2
CDR3 DNA: TGCAGTGCTAGAAAGACTAGCGGGGGACCCACCGGGGAGCTGTTTTTT
CDR3 protein: CSARKTSGGPTGELFF

V gene: TRBV6-1
clone size: NA
D gene: TRBD2
J gene: TRBJ2-5
CDR3 DNA: TGTGCCAGCAGCAACTCCCGGACTAGCGGGAGTGTGGCCCAGTACTTC
CDR3 protein: CASSNSRTSGSVAQYF

V gene: TRBV20-1
clone size: few
D gene: TRBD1
J gene: TRBJ1-4
CDR3 DNA: TGCAGTGCTAGACCGACAGGGGGCGCGCCTAATGAAAAACTGTTTTTT
CDR3 protein: CSARPTGGAPNEKLFF

V gene: TRBV20-1
clone size: few
D gene: NA
J gene: TRBJ2-7
CDR3 DNA: TGCAGTGTCTACGCAGTGAACGAGCAGTACTTC
CDR3 protein: CSVYAVNEQYF

V gene: TRBV28
clone size: NA
D gene: NA
J gene: TRBJ2-7
CDR3 DNA: TGTGCCAGCAGTTCCTCCAGGGACGAGCAGTACTTC
CDR3 protein: CASSSSRDEQYF

V gene: TRBV4-1
clone size: NA
D gene: TRBD1
J gene: TRBJ1-5
CDR3 DNA: TGCGCCAGCAGCCAAGATAAGGGGGCGCGGAATCAGCCCCAGCATTTT
CDR3 protein: CASSQDKGARNQPQHF

V gene: TRBV6-2/TRBV6-3
clone size: few
D gene: TRBD2
J gene: TRBJ2-1
CDR3 DNA: TGTGCCAGCAGTCAAGCGGGGGGGACATACAATGAGCAGTTCTTC
CDR3 protein: CASSQAGGTYNEQFF

V gene: TRBV28
clone size: NA
D gene: TRBD2
J gene: TRBJ2-1
CDR3 DNA: TGTGCCAGTATAAGGCAAGTGGGGGGGTACAATGAGCAGTTCTTC
CDR3 protein: CASIRQVGGYNEQFF

V gene: TRBV29-1
clone size: many
D gene: NA
J gene: TRBJ1-2
CDR3 DNA: TGCAGCGTGACCGACAGTGCCTATGGCTACACCTTC
CDR3 protein: CSVTDSAYGYTF

V gene: TRBV5-1
clone size: few
D gene: NA
J gene: TRBJ2-1
CDR3 DNA: TGCGCCAGCAGCTTATTGGGCACACCCGAGTTCTTC
CDR3 protein: CASSLLGTPEFF

V gene: TRBV18
clone size: few
D gene: TRBD1
J gene: TRBJ1-1
CDR3 DNA: TGTGCCAGCTCACCGGGGACAGGGGGCTTAGGGGCTGAAGCTTTCTTT
CDR3 protein: CASSPGTGGLGAEAFF

V gene: TRBV13
clone size: NA
D gene: NA
J gene: TRBJ2-7
CDR3 DNA: TGTGCCAGCAGCTTAGGACAGATCCCCCTCGAGCAGTACTTC
CDR3 protein: CASSLGQIPLEQYF

V gene: TRBV7-2
clone size: NA
D gene: TRBD1
J gene: TRBJ1-5
CDR3 DNA: TGTGCCAGCAGCCTACGACAGGGAGGTCAGCCCCAGCATTTT
CDR3 protein: CASSLRQGGQPQHF